This T cell receptor beta chain came from a study of blood T cell repertoires in COVID-19. Study-wide context: Spain, Italy and the United States supplied samples that represented acute and convalescent COVID-19.

Sequencing was performed with immunoSEQ multiplex PCR; in TCRdb, only in-frame clones are kept and a portion is missing. The data contain about 170,000 clones, around 82% of them seen just once; the ten biggest clones take up around 7%. The V gene's germline CDR1 is SGHNT and CDR2 YYREEE (reference sequence). The CDR3 extends over 14 amino acids. Trimming took 3 bases from V and 0 from J, leaving 8 bases between them. Seattle patient enrollment occurred during active infection, with longitudinal follow-up thereafter. This clonotype was obtained from a woman in her forties with COVID-19, enrolled during active disease. Material: peripheral blood. The V gene is TRBV5-4, the J gene TRBJ2-3, with D possibly matching TRBD2 (6 bases). The CDR3, as DNA: TGTGCCAGCAGCTCTAGCGTTAGCACAGATACGCAGTATTTT. Protein sequence: CASSSSVSTDTQYF.